The T cell receptor beta chain under discussion was sequenced for a study of T-cell reconstitution after alpha-beta-depleted transplantation in children. Preparation of the TCRbeta library was carried out with unique molecular identifiers. TCRdb fed the PCR reads into MiXCR, producing one record per CDR3 protein. The table includes some 490,000 distinct CDR3 sequences, around 13% detected once. This clonotype was seen more than once but under ten times. This CDR3 has 13 amino acids. Germline V lookup: CDR1 SEHNR, CDR2 FQNEAQ (reference sequence). V was clipped by 2 bases and J by 6 bases, with 7 bases between them.

J is TRBJ2-2 and V is TRBV7-9; D is undetermined. This clonotype originated in a human donor who donated a stem cell graft to a child with combined immunodeficiency. The sequenced sample was PBMCs from the stem cell graft donor, obtained from the stem cell graft. The CDR3 region has the DNA TGTGCCAGCAGCTTACAGGTTGCCGGGGAGCTGTTTTTT. This codes for CASSLQVAGELFF.